Each of the 15 T cell receptor beta chains below was sequenced from the same sample in a study of PD-1 blockade in classical Hodgkin lymphoma. Sequenced by immunoSEQ multiplex PCR; TCRdb stores in-frame clones only, minus some. Here the sample spans around 24,000 clones, approximately 64% being singletons. Each patient's relapse followed autologous stem cell transplantation, and brentuximab vedotin exposure varied. The sample here was peripheral blood mononuclear cells (PBMCs), taken before the second cycle of nivolumab. The receptor set was obtained from a human donor with classical Hodgkin lymphoma.

V is TRBV6-5 and J is TRBJ2-2, with TRBD1 as a possible D gene (6 bases). The V gene's germline CDR1 is MNHEY and CDR2 SVGAGI. This CDR3 is built from 14 residues. Trimming took 6 bases from V and 6 from J, leaving 14 bases between them. The CDR3 DNA sequence: TGTGCCAGCAGATCCGGGGACAACCCCGGGGAGCTGTTTTTT. Translation: CASRSGDNPGELFF.

This sequence joins TRBV5-5 and TRBJ2-5; 8 positions match TRBD2. Germline lookup yields CDR1 SGHKS and CDR2 YYEKEE (reference sequence). J was trimmed by 1 base and V by 1 base; bases with no gene match: 3. CDR3 length: 15 amino acids. CDR3 sequence reads: CASSLKAGVQETQYF. The CDR3 coding sequence is TGTGCCAGCAGCTTGAAAGCGGGGGTCCAAGAGACCCAGTACTTC. Based on the CDR3 plus reference TRBV5-5 and TRBJ2-5, the full variable domain is DAGVTQSPTHLIKTRGQQVTLRCSPISGHKSVSWYQQVLGQGPQFIFQYYEKEERGRGNFPDRFSARQFPNYSSELNVNALLLGDSALYLCASSLKAGVQETQYFGPGTRLLVL.

This clone appeared a single time. The V call is TRBV30, the J call TRBJ2-7, with 7 bases that match TRBD1. Germline V CDR1 and CDR2: GTSNPN, SVGIG (reference sequence). This CDR3 contains 14 residues. Unmatched junction bases numbered 7, after V lost 5 bases and J lost 0 bases. CDR3 bases: TGTGCCTGGGGGACAGCCTGGGGCTCCTACGAGCAGTACTTC. The encoded protein is CAWGTAWGSYEQYF.

This clone was recorded a few times. This chain connects TRBV2 to TRBJ2-7; 9 bases map to TRBD1. The CDR3 loop spans 14 amino acids. Germline V CDR1 and CDR2: SNHLY, FYNNEI. The V segment lost 5 bases and the J segment 3 bases; nucleotides outside the gene matches: 5. CDR3 nucleotides: TGTGCCAGCAGTATCGACAGGGGGATCTACGAGCAGTACTTC. Translating it yields CASSIDRGIYEQYF.

This clone is a singleton in its sample. The V call is TRBV6-4, the J call TRBJ1-1, with 11 bases matching TRBD1. The CDR3 has 15 amino acids. The germline V gene encodes CDR1 MRHNA and CDR2 SNTAGT. V lost 3 bases to trimming and J lost 4 bases; unmatched junction nucleotides: 4. The CDR3 region is CASSEEDRGPTEAFF. The CDR3 DNA follows: TGTGCCAGCAGTGAGGAGGACAGGGGGCCCACTGAAGCTTTCTTT.

This chain connects TRBV10-2 to TRBJ2-5, with TRBD2 as a possible D gene (6 bases). Germline V lookup: CDR1 WSHSY, CDR2 SAAADI. This CDR3 has 13 residues. Trimming left V 7 bases short and J 1 base short, with 10 bases between. The CDR3 is CASKWRGQETQYF. Written as DNA, the CDR3 is TGCGCCAGCAAATGGAGGGGCCAAGAGACCCAGTACTTC.

This chain uses TRBV10-3 with TRBJ2-3; 8 bases map to TRBD2. The CDR3 length is 14 residues. In germline, CDR1 is ENHRY, CDR2 SYGVKD. Losses at the gene ends were 4 bases for V and 5 bases for J; bases not matched to a gene: 5. The CDR3 sequence: CAISATGGRDTQYF. CDR3 nucleotides: TGTGCCATCAGTGCTACGGGGGGGCGAGATACGCAGTATTTT.

The chain uses TRBV7-9 and TRBJ2-3; tentatively, D is TRBD2 (5 bases). Germline CDR1 reads SEHNR; CDR2 reads FQNEAQ (reference sequence). The V end was cut by 3 bases, the J end by 0 bases, with 7 bases between. The CDR3 extends over 14 amino acids. CDR3 region: CASSFTGSTDTQYF. CDR3 nucleotides: TGTGCCAGCAGCTTTACGGGGAGCACAGATACGCAGTATTTT. The full variable domain, in which reference TRBV7-9 and TRBJ2-3 provide the parts outside the CDR3, is DTGVSQNPRHKITKRGQNVTFRCDPISEHNRLYWYRQTLGQGPEFLTYFQNEAQLEKSRLLSDRFSAERPKGSFSTLEIQRTEQGDSAMYLCASSFTGSTDTQYFGPGTRLTVL.

The chain employs TRBV11-1 and TRBJ2-5; D possibly corresponds to TRBD2 (6 bases). CDR3 length: 17 residues. Trimming left V 1 base short and J 3 bases short, with 18 bases between. The V gene's germline CDR1 is SGHAT and CDR2 FQDESV (reference sequence). The CDR3 sequence: CASSLDRRDGLKETQYF. CDR3 sequence (DNA): TGTGCCAGCAGCTTAGACAGGCGGGACGGCCTGAAAGAGACCCAGTACTTC. The variable domain in full, with the rest retrieved from reference TRBV11-1 and TRBJ2-5, is EAEVAQSPRYKITEKSQAVAFWCDPISGHATLYWYRQILGQGPELLVQFQDESVVDDSQLPKDRFSAERLKGVDSTLKIQPAELGDSAMYLCASSLDRRDGLKETQYFGPGTRLLVL.

The J gene is TRBJ1-2, the V gene TRBV5-1; 8 bases agree with TRBD1. The CDR3 runs to 16 residues. The germline gives CDR1 SGHRS, CDR2 YFSETQ. The V and J ends lost 4 bases and 4 bases, in that order; junction bases with no gene match: 12. The CDR3 protein is CASSPGGTGKSYGYTF. The CDR3 nucleotides are TGCGCCAGCAGCCCGGGTGGGACAGGCAAAAGCTATGGCTACACCTTC.

V is TRBV18 and J is TRBJ2-5; TRBD2 aligns across 8 bases. The V segment lost 1 base and the J segment 5 bases; nucleotides outside the gene matches: 9. The CDR3 is 16 amino acids. The germline V gene encodes CDR1 KGHSH and CDR2 LQKENI. CDR3 sequence reads: CASSPQSGGPGETQYF. DNA of the CDR3: TGTGCCAGCTCACCACAATCGGGAGGGCCCGGGGAGACCCAGTACTTC.

CDR3 residues: CASSLASGGRETQYF. CDR3 nucleotide sequence: TGCGCCAGCAGCTTGGCTAGCGGGGGGCGTGAGACCCAGTACTTC. The chain couples TRBV5-1 to TRBJ2-5; 11 bases fit TRBD2. After removal of 0 bases from V and 5 bases from J, the junction contained 3 bases not matched to a gene. Germline CDR1 SGHRS, CDR2 YFSETQ. The CDR3 is made up of 15 amino acids.

The gene calls are TRBV28 and TRBJ1-1; perhaps TRBD1 as D (5 bases). From germline, CDR1 is MDHEN and CDR2 SYDVKM. V lost 4 bases and J lost 6, with 18 bases in between. This CDR3 spans 15 amino acids. The CDR3 nucleotides are TGTGCCAGCAGTTCTCCGGGACGGAAGGTGGCTGAAGCTTTCTTT. This encodes CASSSPGRKVAEAFF.

The chain recombines TRBV19 with TRBJ1-1; 7 nucleotides match TRBD1. The CDR3 contains 14 residues. The ends lost 3 bases at V and 8 bases at J; junction bases unmatched: 9. The germline CDR1 and CDR2 sequences are LNHDA and SQIVND (reference sequence). In DNA form, the CDR3 reads TGTGCCAGTAGTATCAGGGGGGCGACCAGAGAAGCTTTCTTT. Residues: CASSIRGATREAFF.

This chain uses TRBV6-5 with TRBJ2-2; 9 nucleotides line up with TRBD1. Looked up from germline, CDR1 is MNHEY and CDR2 is SVGAGI. This CDR3 has 15 amino acids. Losses at the gene ends were 9 bases for V and 6 bases for J; bases not matched to a gene: 11. The CDR3, as DNA: TGTGCCAGTTATCCGGGACAGGGTCGCGCCGGGGAGCTGTTTTTT. Amino acid sequence: CASYPGQGRAGELFF.